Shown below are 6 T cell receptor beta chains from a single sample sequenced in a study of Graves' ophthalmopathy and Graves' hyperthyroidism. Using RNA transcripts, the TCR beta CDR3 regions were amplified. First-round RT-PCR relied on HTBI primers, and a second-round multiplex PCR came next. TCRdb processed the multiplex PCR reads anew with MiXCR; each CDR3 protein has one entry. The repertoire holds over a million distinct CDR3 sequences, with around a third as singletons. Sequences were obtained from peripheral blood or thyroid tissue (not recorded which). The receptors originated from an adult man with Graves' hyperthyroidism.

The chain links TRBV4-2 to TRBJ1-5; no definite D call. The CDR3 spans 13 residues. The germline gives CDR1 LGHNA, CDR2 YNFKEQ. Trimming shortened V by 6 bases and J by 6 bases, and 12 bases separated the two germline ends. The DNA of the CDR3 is TGTGCCAGCAGTTTTAAATCCAGTCAGCCCCAGCATTTT. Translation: CASSFKSSQPQHF.

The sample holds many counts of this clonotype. CDR3 residues: CASSLEGQTYGYTF. The CDR3 DNA is TGCGCCAGCAGCTTGGAAGGGCAGACCTATGGCTACACCTTC. The chain recombines TRBV5-1 with TRBJ1-2; D is unresolved. This CDR3 is built from 14 residues. V lost 0 bases and J lost 4, with 10 bases in between. CDR1 and CDR2 (germline): SGHRS, YFSETQ.

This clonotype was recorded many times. The CDR3 bases are TGCAGTGCCCCCGGGGCTTCGAGCTACGAGCAGTACTTC. Translating it yields CSAPGASSYEQYF. V gene TRBV20-1 combines with J gene TRBJ2-7; TRBD1 or TRBD2 may be the D gene (5 bases each). This CDR3 contains 13 residues. V lost 6 bases and J 3 bases, leaving 15 bases between the germline ends. In germline, CDR1 is DFQATT, CDR2 SNEGSKA (reference sequence).

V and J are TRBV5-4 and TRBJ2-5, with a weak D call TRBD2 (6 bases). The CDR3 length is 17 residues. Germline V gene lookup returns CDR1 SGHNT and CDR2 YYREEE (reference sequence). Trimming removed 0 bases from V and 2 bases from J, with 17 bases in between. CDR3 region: CASSLAIGGVRQETQYF. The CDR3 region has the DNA TGTGCCAGCAGCTTGGCCATTGGAGGGGTCCGACAAGAGACCCAGTACTTC.

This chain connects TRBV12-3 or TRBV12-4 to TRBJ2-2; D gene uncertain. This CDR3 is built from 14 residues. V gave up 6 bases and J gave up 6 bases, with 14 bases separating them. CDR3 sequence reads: CASRPSRGAGELFF. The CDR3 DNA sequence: TGTGCCAGCAGGCCCTCCCGCGGTGCCGGGGAGCTGTTTTTT.

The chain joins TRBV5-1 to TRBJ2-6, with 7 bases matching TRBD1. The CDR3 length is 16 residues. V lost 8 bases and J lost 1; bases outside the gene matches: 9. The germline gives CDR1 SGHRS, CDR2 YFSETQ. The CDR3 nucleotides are TGCGCCAGTTCCCCGGGACAGCTTTCTGGGGCCAACGTCCTGACTTTC. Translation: CASSPGQLSGANVLTF.